The clone carrying this T cell receptor beta chain was detected many times. What it binds is not known. The record originates from a study of response to subunit inactivated influenza vaccine. Study-level findings and limits: After each seasonal influenza vaccination, few new T cells are recruited, the authors suggested.

The V gene lost 3 bases and the J gene lost 0 bases, with 7 bases spanning the gap. Germline V gene sequence: CDR1 SNHLY, CDR2 FYNNEI. The length of the CDR3 is 14 residues. A single record per CDR3 protein comes from TCRdb applying MiXCR to the RT-PCR reads. The profile shows fewer than 200,000 distinct CDR3 sequences, about 10% of them singletons. This receptor was taken from a man aged 50 to 59 who received an inactivated influenza vaccine. J is TRBJ2-3 and V is TRBV2; tentatively, D is TRBD2 (5 bases). This specimen consisted of non-naive T cells sorted from PBMCs, obtained on the day of vaccination. The CDR3 region has the DNA TGTGCCAGCAGTGATCGGACTAGCACAGATACGCAGTATTTT. Its protein product is CASSDRTSTDTQYF.